This T cell receptor beta chain was obtained from a study of T cell responses to AZD1222 COVID-19 vaccine. Some clones are missing from TCRdb's copy, which holds only in-frame ones; the method was immunoSEQ multiplex PCR. The table has roughly 180,000 clones, approximately 90% seen once; the top ten hold 1.5% to 2%. Study conclusions and caveats: As reported, nearly half of all spike-specific TCRs target variant regions that are unmutated.

The V gene's germline CDR1 is MNHNY and CDR2 SVGAGI (reference sequence). This CDR3 has 14 residues. V gave up 1 base and J gave up 1 base, with 5 bases separating them. Points on this clone: What it recognizes is unknown.

The rearrangement joins TRBV6-6 to TRBJ1-3; D not certain. The receptor was derived from an adult in good health. The sample here was peripheral blood, taken on day 0 of AZD1222 vaccination. CDR3 bases: TGTGCCAGCAGTTACTTGTCTTCTGGAAACACCATATATTTT. Protein: CASSYLSSGNTIYF.